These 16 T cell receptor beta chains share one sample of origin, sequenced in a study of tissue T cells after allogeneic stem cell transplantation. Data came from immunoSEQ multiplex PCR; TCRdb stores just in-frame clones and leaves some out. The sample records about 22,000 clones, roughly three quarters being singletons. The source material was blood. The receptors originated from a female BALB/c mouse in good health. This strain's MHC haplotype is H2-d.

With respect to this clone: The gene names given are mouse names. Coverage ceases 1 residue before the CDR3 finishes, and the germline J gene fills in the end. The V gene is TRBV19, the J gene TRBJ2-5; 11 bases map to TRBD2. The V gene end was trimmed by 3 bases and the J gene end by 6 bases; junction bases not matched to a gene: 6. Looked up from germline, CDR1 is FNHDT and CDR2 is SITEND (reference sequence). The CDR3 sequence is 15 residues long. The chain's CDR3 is CASSKLGGRGDTQYF. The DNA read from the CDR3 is TGTGCCAGCAGTAAACTGGGGGGGCGCGGGGACACCCAGTAC.

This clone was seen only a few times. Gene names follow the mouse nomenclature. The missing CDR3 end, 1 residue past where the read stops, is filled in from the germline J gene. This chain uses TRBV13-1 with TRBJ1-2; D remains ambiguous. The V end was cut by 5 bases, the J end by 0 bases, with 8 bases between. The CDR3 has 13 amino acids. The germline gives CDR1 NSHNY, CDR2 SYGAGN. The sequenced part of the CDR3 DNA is TGTGCCAGCAGCCCGACACCAAACTCCGACTACACC. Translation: CASSPTPNSDYT. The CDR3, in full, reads CASSPTPNSDYTF.

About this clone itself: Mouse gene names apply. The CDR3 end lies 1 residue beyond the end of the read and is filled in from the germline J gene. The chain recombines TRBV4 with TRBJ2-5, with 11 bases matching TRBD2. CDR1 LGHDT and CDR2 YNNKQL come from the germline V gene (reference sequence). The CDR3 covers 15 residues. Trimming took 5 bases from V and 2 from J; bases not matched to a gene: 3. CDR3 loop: CASSMTGGVQDTQYF. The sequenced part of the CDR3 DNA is TGTGCCAGCAGCATGACTGGGGGGGTCCAAGACACCCAGTAC.

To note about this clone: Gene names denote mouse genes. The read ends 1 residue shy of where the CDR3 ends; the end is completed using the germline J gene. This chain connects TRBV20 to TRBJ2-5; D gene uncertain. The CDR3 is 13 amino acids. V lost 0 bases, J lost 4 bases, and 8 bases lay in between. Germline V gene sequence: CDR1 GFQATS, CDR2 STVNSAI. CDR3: CGARDQTKDTQYF. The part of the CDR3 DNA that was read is TGTGGTGCTAGGGATCAGACAAAAGACACCCAGTAC.

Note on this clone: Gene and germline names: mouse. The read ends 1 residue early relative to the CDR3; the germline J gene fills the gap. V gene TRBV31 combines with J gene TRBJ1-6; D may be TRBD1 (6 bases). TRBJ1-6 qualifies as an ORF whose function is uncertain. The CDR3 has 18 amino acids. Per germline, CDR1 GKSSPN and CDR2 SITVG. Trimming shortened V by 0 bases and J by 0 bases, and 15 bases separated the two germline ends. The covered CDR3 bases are TGTGCCTGGAGTCTAGGAGGGGGGGTGAATTCCTATAATTCGCCCCTCTAC. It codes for CAWSLGGGVNSYNSPLY. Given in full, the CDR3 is CAWSLGGGVNSYNSPLYF.

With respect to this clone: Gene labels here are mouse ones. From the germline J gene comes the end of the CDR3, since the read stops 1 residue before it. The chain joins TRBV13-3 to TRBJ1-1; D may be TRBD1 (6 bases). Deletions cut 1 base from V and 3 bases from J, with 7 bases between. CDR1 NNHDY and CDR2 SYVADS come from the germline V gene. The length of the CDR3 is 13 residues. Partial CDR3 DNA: TGTGCCAGCAGTGATAACAGGGACACAGAAGTCTTC. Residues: CASSDNRDTEVF. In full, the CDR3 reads CASSDNRDTEVFF.

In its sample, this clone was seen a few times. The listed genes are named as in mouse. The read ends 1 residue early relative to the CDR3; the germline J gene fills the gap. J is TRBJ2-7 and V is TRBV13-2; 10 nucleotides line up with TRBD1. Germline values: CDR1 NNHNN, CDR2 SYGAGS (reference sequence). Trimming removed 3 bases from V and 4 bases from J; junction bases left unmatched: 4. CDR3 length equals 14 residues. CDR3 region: CASGVGQGVYEQYF. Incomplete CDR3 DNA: TGTGCCAGCGGTGTCGGACAGGGGGTGTATGAACAGTAC.

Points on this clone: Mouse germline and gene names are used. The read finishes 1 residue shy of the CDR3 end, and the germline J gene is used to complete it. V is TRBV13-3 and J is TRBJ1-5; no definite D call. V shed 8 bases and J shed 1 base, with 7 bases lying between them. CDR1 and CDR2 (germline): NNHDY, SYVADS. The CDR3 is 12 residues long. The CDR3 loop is CARRGNNQAPLF. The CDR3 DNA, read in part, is TGTGCCAGACGAGGGAACAACCAGGCTCCGCTT. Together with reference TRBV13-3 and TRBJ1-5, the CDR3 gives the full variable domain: EAAVTQSPRSKVAVTGGKVTLSCHQTNNHDYMYWYRQDTGHGLRLIHYSYVADSTEKGDIPDGYKASRPSQENFSLILELASLSQTAVYFCARRGNNQAPLFGEGTRLSVL.

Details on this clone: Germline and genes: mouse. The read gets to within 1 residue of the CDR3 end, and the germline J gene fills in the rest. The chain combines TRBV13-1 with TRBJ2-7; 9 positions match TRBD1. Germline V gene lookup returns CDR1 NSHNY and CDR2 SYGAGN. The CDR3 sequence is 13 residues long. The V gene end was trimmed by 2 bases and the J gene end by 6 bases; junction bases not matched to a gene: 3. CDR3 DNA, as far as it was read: TGTGCCAGCAGTGACCCGACAGGGGGTGAACAGTAC. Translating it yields CASSDPTGGEQY. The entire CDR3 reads CASSDPTGGEQYF.

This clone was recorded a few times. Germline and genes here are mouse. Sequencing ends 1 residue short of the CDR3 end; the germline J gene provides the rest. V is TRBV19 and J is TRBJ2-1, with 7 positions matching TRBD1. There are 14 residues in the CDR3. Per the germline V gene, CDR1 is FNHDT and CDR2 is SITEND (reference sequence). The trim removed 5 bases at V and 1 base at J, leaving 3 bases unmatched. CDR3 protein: CASRLGQNYAEQFF. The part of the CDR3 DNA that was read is TGTGCCAGCAGATTGGGACAGAACTATGCTGAGCAGTTC. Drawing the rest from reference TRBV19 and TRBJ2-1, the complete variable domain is GGIITQTPKFLIGQEGQKLTLKCQQNFNHDTMYWYRQDSGKGLRLIYYSITENDLQKGDLSEGYDASREKKSSFSLTVTSAQKNEMAVFLCASRLGQNYAEQFFGPGTRLTVL.

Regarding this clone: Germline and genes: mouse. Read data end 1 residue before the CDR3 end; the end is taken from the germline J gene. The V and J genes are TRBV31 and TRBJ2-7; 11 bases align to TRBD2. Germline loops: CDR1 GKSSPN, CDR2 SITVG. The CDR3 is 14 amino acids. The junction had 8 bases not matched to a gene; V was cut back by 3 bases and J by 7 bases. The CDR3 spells CAWSLDWGGEEQYF. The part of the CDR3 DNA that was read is TGTGCCTGGAGCCTCGACTGGGGGGGAGAGGAACAGTAC. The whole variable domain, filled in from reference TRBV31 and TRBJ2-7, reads AQTIHQWPVAEIKAVGSPLSLGCTIKGKSSPNLYWYWQATGGTLQQLFYSITVGQVESVVQLNLSASRPKDDQFILSTEKLLLSHSGFYLCAWSLDWGGEEQYFGPGTRLTVL.

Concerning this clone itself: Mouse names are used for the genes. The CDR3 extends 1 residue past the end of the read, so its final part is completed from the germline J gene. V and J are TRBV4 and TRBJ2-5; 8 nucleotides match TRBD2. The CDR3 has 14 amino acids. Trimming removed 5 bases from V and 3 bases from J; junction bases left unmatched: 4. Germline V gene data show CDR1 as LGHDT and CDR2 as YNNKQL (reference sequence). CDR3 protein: CASSLWGDQDTQYF. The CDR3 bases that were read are TGTGCCAGCAGCCTCTGGGGGGATCAAGACACCCAGTAC.

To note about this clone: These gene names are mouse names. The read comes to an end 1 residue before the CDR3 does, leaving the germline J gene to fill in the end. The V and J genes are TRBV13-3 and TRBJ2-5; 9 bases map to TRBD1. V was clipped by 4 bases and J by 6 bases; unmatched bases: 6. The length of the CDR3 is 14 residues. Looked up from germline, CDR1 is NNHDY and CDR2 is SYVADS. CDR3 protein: CASSYDRGGDTQYF. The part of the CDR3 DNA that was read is TGTGCCAGCAGTTACGACAGGGGGGGGGACACCCAGTAC.

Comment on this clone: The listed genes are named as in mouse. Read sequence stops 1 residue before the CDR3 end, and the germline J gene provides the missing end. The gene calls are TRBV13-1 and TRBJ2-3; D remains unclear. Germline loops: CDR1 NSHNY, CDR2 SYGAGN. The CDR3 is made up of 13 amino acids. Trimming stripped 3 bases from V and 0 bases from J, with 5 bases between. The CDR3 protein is CASSASSAETLYF. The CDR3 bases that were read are TGTGCCAGCAGTGCCTCTAGTGCAGAAACGCTGTAT.

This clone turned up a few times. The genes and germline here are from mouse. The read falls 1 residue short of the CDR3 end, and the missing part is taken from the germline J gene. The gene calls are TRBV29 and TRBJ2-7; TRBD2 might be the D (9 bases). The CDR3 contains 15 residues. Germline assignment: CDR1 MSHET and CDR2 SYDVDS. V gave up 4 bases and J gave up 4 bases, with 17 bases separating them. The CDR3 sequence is CASSSGGGLGYEQYF. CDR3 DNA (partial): TGTGCTAGCAGTTCAGGGGGCGGACTGGGGTATGAACAGTAC.

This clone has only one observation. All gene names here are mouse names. This chain's CDR3 is CGARDERGWAEQFF. The DNA read from the CDR3 is TGTGGTGCTAGGGATGAACGGGGGTGGGCTGAGCAGTTC. The rearrangement links TRBV20 to TRBJ2-1; D assignment may be TRBD1 or TRBD2 (5 bases each). The CDR3 end is not reached by the read, which stops 1 residue before it; the germline J gene fills it in. CDR3 length equals 14 residues. The germline gives CDR1 GFQATS, CDR2 STVNSAI. Trimming cost V 0 bases and J 7 bases, with 13 bases left between them.